The present T cell receptor (beta chain) was sequenced within a study of T cell responses to AZD1222 COVID-19 vaccine. In germline, CDR1 is MNHEY, CDR2 SVGAGI. The V and J ends lost 2 bases and 1 base respectively, with 10 bases between them. The CDR3 extends over 15 amino acids. Whole-study results and caveats: Spike-wide coverage was observed for vaccine-associated CD4 TCRs, with dominant responses at 160-218 and 743-854. Baseline serostatus was positive in only six or seven AZD1222 recipients.

The method was immunoSEQ multiplex PCR; TCRdb's version includes in-frame clones alone and lacks a portion of them. Here the sample spans under 150,000 clones, about 89% being singletons. Regarding this clone: Its cognate antigen is unknown. Other nucleotide sequences in the sample specify the same CDR3.

The specimen comprised peripheral blood, sampled on day 0 of AZD1222 vaccination. This chain links TRBV6-5 with TRBJ2-3; TRBD1 or TRBD2 may be the D gene (5 bases each). The sequence was collected from an adult in good health. CDR3 sequence reads: CASSYGDGRTDTQYF. The DNA of the CDR3 is TGTGCCAGCAGTTACGGGGACGGACGCACAGATACGCAGTATTTT.